The next 15 T cell receptor beta chains were all read from a single sample in a study of T cells in Graves' hyperthyroidism and ophthalmopathy (dated by TCRdb to between 2018 and 2020). The protocol used for the library was multiplex PCR. Sequencer: Illumina HiSeq 2000. The TCR beta CDR3 regions were amplified from the RNA transcripts. The first round of RT-PCR for the TCR CDR3 was performed with the HTBI primer set and the Qiagen OneStep RT-PCR kit. TCRdb reprocessed the public reads (quality trimming at Q25 with fastp, clone calling with MiXCR) and kept in-frame beta chains. Every distinct CDR3 protein forms one entry, paired with its most common genes and DNA. This sample has about 400,000 distinct CDR3 sequences in its table, and under 15% of those were observed once. Approximately 32% of the sample rests with the top ten. Sequenced: blood. These receptors were taken from a woman under 40 with Graves' hyperthyroidism.

The rearrangement joins TRBV6-4 to TRBJ1-6; D remains unclear. Trimming took 1 base from V and 3 from J, leaving 7 bases between them. The CDR3 extends over 15 amino acids. CDR1 is MRHNA, CDR2 SNTAGT, per germline. CDR3 sequence (DNA): TGTGCCAGCAGTGACTTATGGGGCTATAATTCACCCCTCCACTTT. It translates to CASSDLWGYNSPLHF.

The chain uses TRBV18 and TRBJ1-3; D ambiguous. The CDR3 runs 15 residues. V gave up 0 bases and J gave up 4 bases, with 10 bases separating them. The germline gives CDR1 KGHSH, CDR2 LQKENI. CDR3 sequence (DNA): TGTGCCAGCTCACCACCCTTGGGCCTCGGAAACACCATATATTTT. As protein: CASSPPLGLGNTIYF.

This clonotype showed up many times. The rearrangement links TRBV20-1 to TRBJ2-7; 10 bases align to TRBD1. This CDR3 region has 16 residues. V was pared by 1 base and J by 1 base, with 7 bases of the junction left unmatched. Germline-derived CDR1 and CDR2 are DFQATT and SNEGSKA (reference sequence). DNA of the CDR3: TGCAGTGCTAGAGCCTACCCGGACAGGGGGTCCTACGAGCAGTACTTC. It codes for CSARAYPDRGSYEQYF.

The rearrangement links TRBV5-4 to TRBJ1-2; 8 nucleotides align to TRBD1. V shed 4 bases, J shed 4 bases, and the junction held 3 bases outside the gene matches. The V gene's germline CDR1 is SGHNT and CDR2 YYREEE (reference sequence). The CDR3 consists of 13 residues. CDR3 nucleotide sequence: TGTGCCAGCAGCCAGGACAGGGTCTATGGCTACACCTTC. Residues: CASSQDRVYGYTF.

The sample holds many counts of this clonotype. This chain links TRBV12-3 or TRBV12-4 with TRBJ2-7; D is tentatively TRBD1 or TRBD2 (5 bases each). The CDR3 contains 14 residues. The germline V and J ends were trimmed by 5 bases and 1 base, with 12 bases remaining between them. Here the CDR3 reads CASSAGTDSYEQYF. The CDR3 nucleotides read TGTGCCAGCAGTGCCGGGACGGATTCCTACGAGCAGTACTTC.

The chain carries TRBV19 and TRBJ2-1; possible D gene TRBD2, 6 bases. Germline values: CDR1 LNHDA, CDR2 SQIVND (reference sequence). The CDR3 contains 14 residues. V was trimmed by 2 bases and J by 3 bases, leaving 8 bases between them. CDR3 loop: CASSISGYYNEQFF. The CDR3 nucleotides are TGTGCCAGTAGTATAAGCGGGTACTACAATGAGCAGTTCTTC.

There are many counts of this clonotype. This rearrangement joins TRBV2 to TRBJ1-2, with D unresolved. V was clipped by 3 bases and J by 7 bases, with 12 bases between them. Germline V gene lookup returns CDR1 SNHLY and CDR2 FYNNEI. This CDR3 is 13 amino acids long. DNA of the CDR3: TGTGCCAGCAGTGATGGAGGGCGTCGTGGCTACACCTTC. It encodes CASSDGGRRGYTF.

On this clonotype: Mismatch with germline at one junction end may stem from a read error. The chain links TRBV9 to TRBJ1-1; maybe TRBD1 (6 bases). Per the germline V gene, CDR1 is SGDLS and CDR2 is YYNGEE. This CDR3 comprises 12 residues. The CDR3 is CASSVGDTEACF. The CDR3 coding sequence is TGTGCCAGCAGCGTAGGGGACACTGAAGCTTGCTTT.

A few counts support this clonotype. The chain links TRBV7-9 to TRBJ1-6, with D possibly being TRBD1 (6 bases). This CDR3 contains 15 residues. V was trimmed by 5 bases and J by 3 bases, leaving 11 bases between them. CDR1 is SEHNR, CDR2 FQNEAQ, per germline (reference sequence). CDR3 in DNA: TGTGCCAGCAGCCCCGGCAGGGGCTATAATTCACCCCTCCACTTT. It is translated as CASSPGRGYNSPLHF.

This clonotype was seen only a few times. The rearrangement links TRBV20-1 to TRBJ1-5; D is perhaps TRBD1 (6 bases). The V and J ends lost 6 bases and 6 bases respectively, with 12 bases between them. The CDR3 covers 12 residues. Per germline, CDR1 DFQATT and CDR2 SNEGSKA (reference sequence). The CDR3 DNA follows: TGCAGTGCAGGGGGGGCGACTCAGCCCCAGCATTTT. This sequence encodes CSAGGATQPQHF.

This clonotype was counted many times. The chain is built from TRBV30 and TRBJ2-1; D unresolved. The length of the CDR3 is 15 residues. Trimming removed 3 bases at V and 7 bases at J, with 19 bases between. CDR1 is GTSNPN, CDR2 SVGIG, per germline (reference sequence). CDR3 region: CAWSLRVGIGNEQFF. Here the CDR3 DNA reads TGTGCCTGGAGCCTGCGAGTGGGAATCGGGAATGAGCAGTTCTTC.

This clonotype has ten or more counts. The rearrangement uses TRBV28 and TRBJ1-5, with unresolved D. In germline, CDR1 is MDHEN, CDR2 SYDVKM. With 2 bases removed from V and 0 bases from J, the gap between germline ends came to 8 bases. The CDR3 has 15 amino acids. Here the CDR3 reads CASSLGQVSNQPQHF. The CDR3 coding sequence is TGTGCCAGCAGTTTAGGCCAGGTTAGCAATCAGCCCCAGCATTTT.

The V and J genes are TRBV24-1 and TRBJ2-1; 11 bases are a match to TRBD2. CDR1 and CDR2 (germline): KGHDR, SFDVKD. CDR3 length equals 15 residues. Trimming removed 3 bases from V and 9 bases from J; junction bases left unmatched: 6. CDR3 sequence reads: CATSDPGLADPEQFF. CDR3 nucleotide sequence: TGTGCCACCAGTGATCCGGGACTAGCGGACCCTGAGCAGTTCTTC.

The genes are TRBV5-1 and TRBJ2-1; possibly TRBD2 for D (6 bases). There are 15 residues in the CDR3. Looked up from germline, CDR1 is SGHRS and CDR2 is YFSETQ. The germline V and J ends were trimmed by 0 bases and 10 bases, with 17 bases remaining between them. The CDR3 here is CASSLAASGGKEQFF. In DNA form, the CDR3 reads TGCGCCAGCAGCTTGGCTGCCTCCGGCGGGAAAGAGCAGTTCTTC.

This clonotype showed up many times. The chain is built from TRBV2 and TRBJ2-3; a weak D match, TRBD1 (5 bases). This CDR3 is 11 amino acids long. The germline gives CDR1 SNHLY, CDR2 FYNNEI. Trimming removed 8 bases at V and 2 bases at J, with 5 bases between. In DNA, the CDR3 is TGTGCCAGCGGGGCCACAGATACGCAGTATTTT. Its translation: CASGATDTQYF. Variable domain in full (rest from reference TRBV2 and TRBJ2-3): EPEVTQTPSHQVTQMGQEVILRCVPISNHLYFYWYRQILGQKVEFLVSFYNNEISEKSEIFDDQFSVERPDGSNFTLKIRSTKLEDSAMYFCASGATDTQYFGPGTRLTVL.